This entry concerns a single T cell receptor beta chain. This sample includes further DNA sequences coding for the same CDR3. TCRdb's copy holds only in-frame clones and misses some; the assay was immunoSEQ multiplex PCR. The profile shows approximately 39,000 clones, more than 65% of them singletons. The CDR3 length is 15 residues. The V gene's germline CDR1 is MNHEY and CDR2 SMNVEV (reference sequence). V dropped 3 bases and J dropped 0 bases, with 12 bases sitting between them. The data were obtained in a study of Siglec-9 on CD8 T cells in melanoma. This chain connects TRBV27 to TRBJ2-7; no firm D call. Sequencing was carried out using Siglec-9- CD8+ T cells sorted from blood. This TCR derives from a human donor in good health. The CDR3 DNA reads as TGTGCCAGCAGTTTGCGGCCAGGCCGCTCCTACGAGCAGTACTTC. Its protein product is CASSLRPGRSYEQYF.